This T cell receptor beta chain derives from a study of early T cells in non-severe SARS-CoV-2 infection. Study-level information: The study sequenced bulk RNA from unsorted whole blood, with chains unpaired. Study outcomes and limitations: The matching step, a VDJdb search, favored anti-spike CD8 responses and missed private and CD4 specificities.

Only a few counts were recorded for this clonotype. Its antigen is undetermined. The germline V gene encodes CDR1 MNHEY and CDR2 SMNVEV (reference sequence). After removal of 4 bases from V and 4 bases from J, the junction contained 7 bases not matched to a gene. This CDR3 contains 15 residues. Unique molecular identifiers tagged individual cDNA molecules. Each CDR3 protein gets one entry after TCRdb re-called the 5' RACE reads with MiXCR. This sample has 50,000 to 65,000 distinct CDR3 sequences, with around a tenth found just once. Sequenced input: whole blood. This chain joins TRBV27 and TRBJ2-5; TRBD1 aligns across 9 bases. The receptor was derived from an adult who was a healthcare worker with PCR-confirmed SARS-CoV-2 infection or an uninfected control (not recorded which). The CDR3 DNA follows: TGTGCCAGCAGTTCGGGACAGGGATCAGCAGAGACCCAGTACTTC. This gives the protein CASSSGQGSAETQYF.